The entry that follows covers one T cell receptor (beta chain) sequence. Its specificity is not known. Libraries were prepared by immunoSEQ multiplex PCR; TCRdb keeps only in-frame clonotypes and omits some of them. The data show under 45,000 clones, around 85% seen once. This entry belongs to a study of immune evolution from preneoplasia to lung adenocarcinoma. Across the study: HLA loss of heterozygosity: roughly 6.6% AIS, under 19% MIA, approximately 31% ADC, none AAH.

H&E slides confirmed each diagnosis, reviewed by two pathologists independently. Premalignant or tumor cells were enriched by macro-dissection after pathologic assessment. Germline CDR1 reads SGHNT; CDR2 reads YYREEE (reference sequence). The V segment lost 4 bases and the J segment 4 bases; nucleotides outside the gene matches: 10. This CDR3 has 15 amino acids. Study results and limitations: Normal lung had highest clonality; later lesions appeared denser, more diverse.

The source is a person aged 55 to 75 with lung adenocarcinoma. Material for sequencing was FFPE invasive lung adenocarcinoma tissue. V gene TRBV5-4 combines with J gene TRBJ2-5; 7 bases fit TRBD2. The CDR3 region has the DNA TGTGCCAGCAGCCTGGGTGCGGGAGAGGGAGAGACCCAGTACTTC. Translated, it gives CASSLGAGEGETQYF. Full variable domain (missing parts from reference TRBV5-4 and TRBJ2-5): ETGVTQSPTHLIKTRGQQVTLRCSSQSGHNTVSWYQQALGQGPQFIFQYYREEENGRGNFPPRFSGLQFPNYSSELNVNALELDDSALYLCASSLGAGEGETQYFGPGTRLLVL.